This entry features one T cell receptor beta chain sequence. Its specificity is unknown. cDNA prepared by RNA extraction and subsequent reverse transcription served as the template for sequencing. The data were produced by immunoSEQ multiplex PCR, yet TCRdb's version contains in-frame clones alone and is incomplete. This table has roughly 180,000 clones, over 55% appearing once. Isolation of CD4+ and CD8+ T cells from PBMCs was achieved by sorting. Trimming took off 0 bases at V and 6 bases at J, with 18 bases between the two ends. The CDR3 spans 17 residues. The germline V gene has CDR1 LGHNA and CDR2 YSLEER. The data derive from a study of CD8+ T cells in alopecia areata. Across the study: Tofacitinib administration persisted for 6 to 18 months, succeeded by 6 months off drug. Regarding the study as a whole: Scalp specimens additionally yield sequences from normal skin's resident alphabeta T cells. Clonality in lesional scalp, especially alopecia totalis/universalis, exceeded that of normal scalp.

This TCR was sampled from a human donor with alopecia areata. The source material was CD4+ T cells sorted from blood, sampled at week 0. This sequence joins TRBV4-3 and TRBJ2-1; D not resolved. The CDR3 DNA is TGCGCCAGCAGCCAAGATACCCTCGGTCCCAGGACCAATGAGCAGTTCTTC. Protein: CASSQDTLGPRTNEQFF.